This T cell receptor (beta chain) was profiled in a study of a mutant IDH1 vaccine in newly diagnosed glioma. Study in general: The start of vaccination came 4-6 weeks after radiotherapy alone, or with temozolomide cycles. Before enrollment, patients got radiotherapy alone, temozolomide alone, or mostly the combination. Study-level findings and limits: Pseudoprogression seemed unrelated to changes in top peripheral T cell clonotypes.

Germline V CDR1 and CDR2: LNHDA, SQIVND (reference sequence). This CDR3 has 13 residues. The J segment lost 5 bases and the V segment lost 9 bases, leaving 5 bases of the junction unmatched. This clone came up once. Its antigen is unidentified. Assay: immunoSEQ multiplex PCR; the TCRdb copy retains only in-frame clones and omits some. This table holds around 62,000 clones, roughly 90% found once. Time point described: week 11, during vaccination. Each dose of the vaccine consisted of 300 ug of mutant IDH1 20-mer peptide, with topical imiquimod. The chain links TRBV19 to TRBJ2-3, with TRBD1 matching over 10 bases. The clonotype was recovered from a man aged 40-55 years with glioma. The sample here was PBMCs, taken from a glioma patient whose treatment included an IDH1 peptide vaccine. The CDR3 sequence is CASGDRGQDTQYF. The CDR3, as DNA: TGTGCCAGCGGAGACAGGGGGCAAGATACGCAGTATTTT.